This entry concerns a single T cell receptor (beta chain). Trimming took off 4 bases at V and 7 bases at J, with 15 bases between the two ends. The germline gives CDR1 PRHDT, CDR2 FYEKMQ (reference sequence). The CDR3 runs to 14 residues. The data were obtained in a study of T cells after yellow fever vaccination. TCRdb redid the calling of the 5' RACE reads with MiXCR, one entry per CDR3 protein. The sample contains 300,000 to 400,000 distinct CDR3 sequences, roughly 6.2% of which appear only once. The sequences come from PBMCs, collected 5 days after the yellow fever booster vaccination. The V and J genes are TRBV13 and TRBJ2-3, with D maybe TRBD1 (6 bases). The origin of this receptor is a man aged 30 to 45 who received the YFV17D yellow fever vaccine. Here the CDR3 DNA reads TGTGCCAGCAGCTCCGACGGGACACCCTATACGCAGTATTTT. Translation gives CASSSDGTPYTQYF.